The source of this T cell receptor (beta chain) is a study of post-analysis software for immune sequencing data (dated by TCRdb to about 2015). Turning to the overall study: Disease courses on record covered relapsing-remitting, secondary progressive and progressive-relapsing multiple sclerosis, though some patients had no subtype annotation. Patient repertoires were compared against around 10 previously published healthy control repertoires from donors aged roughly 6 to 28 years. A subset of samples was prepared in parallel using single-end sample barcoding, then pooled and co-amplified after Illumina adapter ligation.

Library generation was performed with PCR. TCRdb records Illumina HiSeq 2500 as the sequencer. To reduce PCR and sequencing biases, unique molecular identifiers were built into the TCR beta cDNA libraries. Per 1 to 10 million input T cells, roughly 500,000 cDNA molecules were obtained, such that each molecule approximated one T cell. The patient libraries were prepared and sequenced with the same protocol used for the earlier healthy control dataset. Samples belonging to the same batch were prepared together, multiplexed and sequenced on a shared HiSeq lane. The study's own analysis went as follows. MIGEC handled the raw barcoded reads, throwing out single-read molecular identifier groups before consensus assembly and CDR3 extraction. VDJtools was used for post-analysis of the clonotype tables, and diversity was normalized by down-sampling every dataset to the size of the smallest sample. Repertoire overlap clustering matched CDR3 amino acid but not nucleotide sequences to correct batch-related cross-sample contamination. TCRdb handled the public reads itself, with Q25 trimming in fastp and clone calling in MiXCR, and kept productive beta chains. Entries are consolidated by CDR3 protein sequence, retaining the most common genes and DNA. The V and J calls shown here were made by TCRdb, not taken from the authors' results. In all, the sample holds hundreds of thousands of distinct CDR3 sequences, and 55% to 60% of those were seen once. Of the sample, about 10% is held by the ten largest clones.

TCR beta repertoires were profiled from peripheral blood of 10 to 15 young patients with multiple sclerosis to demonstrate the VDJtools post-analysis software. Multiple sclerosis patients were children and adolescents aged about 6 to 16 years. As regards this clonotype: This clone's antigen is unknown. It has no much larger one-base neighbor in the sample; base qualities were not kept.

General conclusions and limits of the study: Significantly higher frequencies in patients than in controls were found for roughly 5 TRBV segments, including TRBV5-6, TRBV5-1 and TRBV20-1. The multiple sclerosis patient group was slightly younger than the control group. Strong co-clustering of samples prepared in the same batch was shown by direct clustering with F measure, prompting a batch-effect correction. Normalized Chao1 diversity was significantly lower in multiple sclerosis patients than controls, suggesting substantial peripheral T-cell clonal expansion.

Including the terminal cysteine and phenylalanine, the CDR3 comprises 13 residues. Only the CDR3 part of the read is kept: 39 bases, read in frame from the first base. CDR1 and CDR2 were assigned from the germline V gene (reference sequence) as DFQATT and SNEGSKA. In this chain, TRBV20-1 is recombined with TRBJ2-5; the D call is possibly TRBD1 or TRBD2, each sharing 6 bases. The better agreement between TRBJ2-4 and the DNA end casts doubt on the J call. Input material: blood. The receptor comes from a girl aged 2 to 10 with multiple sclerosis. The bases read TGCAGTGCTATTAGGGGGGACAAAAACATTCAGTACTTC. Protein translation: CSAIRGDKNIQYF.